Here is one T cell receptor (beta chain) with its context. Trimming shortened V by 3 bases and J by 4 bases, and 12 bases separated the two germline ends. This CDR3 comprises 14 residues. Germline V lookup: CDR1 SGHTA, CDR2 FQGTGA. This specimen comes from a study of technical replicates of blood from a few donors. Some clones are missing from TCRdb's copy, which holds only in-frame ones; the method was immunoSEQ multiplex PCR. The sample has about 100,000 clones, roughly 96% seen once. Material for sequencing was T cells isolated from PBMCs. The J gene is TRBJ1-1, the V gene TRBV7-3, with no clear D. This sequence originates from a human donor in good health. CDR3 amino acids: CASSLEGFGTEAFF. The CDR3 coding sequence is TGTGCCAGCAGCTTGGAGGGATTCGGCACTGAAGCTTTCTTT. The full variable domain, completed using reference TRBV7-3 and TRBJ1-1, is GAGVSQTPSNKVTEKGKYVELRCDPISGHTALYWYRQSLGQGPEFLIYFQGTGAADDSGLPNDRFFAVRPEGSVSTLKIQRTERGDSAVYLCASSLEGFGTEAFFGQGTRLTVV.